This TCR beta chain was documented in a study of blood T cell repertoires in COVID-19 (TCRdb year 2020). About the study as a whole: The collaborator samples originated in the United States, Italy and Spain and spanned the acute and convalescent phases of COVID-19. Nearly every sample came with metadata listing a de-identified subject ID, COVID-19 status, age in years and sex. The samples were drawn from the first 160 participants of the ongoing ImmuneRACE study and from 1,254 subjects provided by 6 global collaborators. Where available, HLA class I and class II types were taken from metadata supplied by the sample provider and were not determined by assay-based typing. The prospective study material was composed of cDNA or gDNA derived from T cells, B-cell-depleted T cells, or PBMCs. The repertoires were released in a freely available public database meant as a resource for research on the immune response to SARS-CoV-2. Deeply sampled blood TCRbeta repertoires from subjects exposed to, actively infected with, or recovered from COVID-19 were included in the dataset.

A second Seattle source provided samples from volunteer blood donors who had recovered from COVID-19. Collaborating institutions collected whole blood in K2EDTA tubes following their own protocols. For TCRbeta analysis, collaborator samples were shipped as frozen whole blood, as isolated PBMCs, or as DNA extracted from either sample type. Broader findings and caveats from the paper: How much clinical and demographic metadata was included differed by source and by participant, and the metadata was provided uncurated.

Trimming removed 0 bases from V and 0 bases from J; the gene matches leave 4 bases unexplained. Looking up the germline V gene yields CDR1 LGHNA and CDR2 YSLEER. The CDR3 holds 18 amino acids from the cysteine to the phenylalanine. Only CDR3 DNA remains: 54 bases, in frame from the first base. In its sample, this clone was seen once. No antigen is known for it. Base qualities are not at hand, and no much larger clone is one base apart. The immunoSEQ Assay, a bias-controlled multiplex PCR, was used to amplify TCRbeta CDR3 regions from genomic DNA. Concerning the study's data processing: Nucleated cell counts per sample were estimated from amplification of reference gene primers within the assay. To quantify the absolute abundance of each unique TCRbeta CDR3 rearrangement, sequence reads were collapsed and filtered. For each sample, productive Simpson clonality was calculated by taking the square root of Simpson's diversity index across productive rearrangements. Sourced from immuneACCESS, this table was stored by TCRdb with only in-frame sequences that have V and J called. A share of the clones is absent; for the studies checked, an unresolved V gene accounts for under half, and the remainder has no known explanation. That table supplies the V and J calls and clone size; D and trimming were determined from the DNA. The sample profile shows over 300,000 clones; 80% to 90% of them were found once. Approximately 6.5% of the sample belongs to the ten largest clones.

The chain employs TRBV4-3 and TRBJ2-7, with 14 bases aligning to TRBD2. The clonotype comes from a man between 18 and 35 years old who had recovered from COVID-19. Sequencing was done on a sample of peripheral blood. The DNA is TGCGCCAGCAGCCAAGATAGGACTAGCGGGGGGTTCTCCTACGAGCAGTACTTC. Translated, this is CASSQDRTSGGFSYEQYF.